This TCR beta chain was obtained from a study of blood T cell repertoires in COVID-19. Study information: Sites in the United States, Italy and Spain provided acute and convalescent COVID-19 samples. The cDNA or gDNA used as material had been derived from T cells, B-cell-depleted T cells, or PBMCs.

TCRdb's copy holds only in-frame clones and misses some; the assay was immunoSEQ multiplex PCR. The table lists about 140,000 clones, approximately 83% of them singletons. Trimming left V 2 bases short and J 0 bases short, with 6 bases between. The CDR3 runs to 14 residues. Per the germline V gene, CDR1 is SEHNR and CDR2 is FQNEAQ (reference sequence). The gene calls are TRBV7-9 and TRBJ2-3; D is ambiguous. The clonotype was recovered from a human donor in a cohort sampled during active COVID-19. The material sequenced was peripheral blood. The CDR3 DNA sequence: TGTGCCAGCAGCTTACTTACTAGCACAGATACGCAGTATTTT. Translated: CASSLLTSTDTQYF.